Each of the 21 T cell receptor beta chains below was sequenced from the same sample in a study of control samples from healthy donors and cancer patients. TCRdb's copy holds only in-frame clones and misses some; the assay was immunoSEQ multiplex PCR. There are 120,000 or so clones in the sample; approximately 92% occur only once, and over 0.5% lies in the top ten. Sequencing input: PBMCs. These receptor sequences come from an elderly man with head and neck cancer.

This CDR3 is CASSLRQGEGTQYF. In DNA, the CDR3 is TGTGCCAGCAGCTTAAGACAGGGAGAGGGGACCCAGTACTTC. This sequence joins TRBV7-9 and TRBJ2-5; 7 bases map to TRBD1. The J segment lost 7 bases and the V segment lost 2 bases, leaving 7 bases of the junction unmatched. The CDR3 is 14 amino acids. Germline CDR1 reads SEHNR; CDR2 reads FQNEAQ (reference sequence).

CDR3 DNA sequence: TGTGCCAGCAGCGTAGGAGAGACTGTTCGAAACACCATATATTTT. Encoded protein: CASSVGETVRNTIYF. V gene TRBV9 combines with J gene TRBJ1-3; D is undetermined. Germline V gives CDR1 SGDLS, CDR2 YYNGEE. The CDR3 extends over 15 amino acids. The germline V and J ends were trimmed by 0 bases and 5 bases, with 12 bases remaining between them.

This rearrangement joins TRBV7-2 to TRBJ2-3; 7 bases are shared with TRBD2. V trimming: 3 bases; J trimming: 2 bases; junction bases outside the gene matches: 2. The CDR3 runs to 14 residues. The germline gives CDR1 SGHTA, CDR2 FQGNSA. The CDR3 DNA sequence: TGTGCCAGCAGCTTTAGCGGGTTCACAGATACGCAGTATTTT. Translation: CASSFSGFTDTQYF. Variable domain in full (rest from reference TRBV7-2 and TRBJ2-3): GAGVSQSPSNKVTEKGKDVELRCDPISGHTALYWYRQSLGQGLEFLIYFQGNSAPDKSGLPSDRFSAERTGGSVSTLTIQRTQQEDSAVYLCASSFSGFTDTQYFGPGTRLTVL.

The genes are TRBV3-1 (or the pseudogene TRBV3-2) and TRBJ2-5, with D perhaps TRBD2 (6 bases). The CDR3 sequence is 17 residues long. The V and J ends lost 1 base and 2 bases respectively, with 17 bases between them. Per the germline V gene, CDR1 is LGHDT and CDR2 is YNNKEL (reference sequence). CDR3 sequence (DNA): TGTGCCAGCAGCCAAGCCATTGGAGGGGTGCTGCAAGAGACCCAGTACTTC. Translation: CASSQAIGGVLQETQYF.

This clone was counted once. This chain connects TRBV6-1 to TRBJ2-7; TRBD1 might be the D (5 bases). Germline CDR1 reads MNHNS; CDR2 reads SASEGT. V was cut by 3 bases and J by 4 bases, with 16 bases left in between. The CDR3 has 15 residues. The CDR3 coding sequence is TGTGCCAGCAGTGATGGTCCCCTGGACAAGTACGAGCAGTACTTC. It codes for CASSDGPLDKYEQYF.

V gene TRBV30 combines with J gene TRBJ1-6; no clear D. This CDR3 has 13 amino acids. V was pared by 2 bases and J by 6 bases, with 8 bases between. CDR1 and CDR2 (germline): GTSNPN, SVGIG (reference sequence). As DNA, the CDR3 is TGTGCCTGGAGTTCAAGGATTAATTCACCCCTCCACTTT. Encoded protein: CAWSSRINSPLHF.

The CDR3: CASSTVGRTEAFF. CDR3 DNA: TGTGCCAGCAGCACCGTAGGGCGGACTGAAGCTTTCTTT. The rearrangement links TRBV25-1 to TRBJ1-1; unclear D gene. The CDR3 has 13 residues. V gave up 6 bases and J gave up 5 bases, with 13 bases separating them. Germline loops: CDR1 MGHDK, CDR2 SYGVNS.

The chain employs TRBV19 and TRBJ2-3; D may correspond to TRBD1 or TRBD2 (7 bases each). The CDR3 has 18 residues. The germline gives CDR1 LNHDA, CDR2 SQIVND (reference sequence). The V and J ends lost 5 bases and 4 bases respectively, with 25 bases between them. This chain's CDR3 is CASSRSQGGHVISDTQYF. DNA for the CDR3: TGTGCCAGTAGTCGTTCCCAGGGGGGGCACGTTATTTCAGATACGCAGTATTTT.

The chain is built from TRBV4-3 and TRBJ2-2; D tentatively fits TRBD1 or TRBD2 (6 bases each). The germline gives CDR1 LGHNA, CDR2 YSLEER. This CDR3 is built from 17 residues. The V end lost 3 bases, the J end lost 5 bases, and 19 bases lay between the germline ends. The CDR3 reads CASSHSRGGRRTGELFF. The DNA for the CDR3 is TGCGCCAGCAGCCATAGCAGGGGAGGTCGACGAACCGGGGAGCTGTTTTTT.

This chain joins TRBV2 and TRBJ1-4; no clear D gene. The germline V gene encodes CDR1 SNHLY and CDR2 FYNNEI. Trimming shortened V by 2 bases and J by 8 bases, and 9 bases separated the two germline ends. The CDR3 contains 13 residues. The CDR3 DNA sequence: TGTGCCAGCAGTGAACAGGATCGGGAAAAACTGTTTTTT. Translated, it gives CASSEQDREKLFF.

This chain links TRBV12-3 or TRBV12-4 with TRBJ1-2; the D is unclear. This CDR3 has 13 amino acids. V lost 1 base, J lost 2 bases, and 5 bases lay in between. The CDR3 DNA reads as TGTGCCAGCAGTTTAGAACGGAACTATGGCTACACCTTC. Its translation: CASSLERNYGYTF.

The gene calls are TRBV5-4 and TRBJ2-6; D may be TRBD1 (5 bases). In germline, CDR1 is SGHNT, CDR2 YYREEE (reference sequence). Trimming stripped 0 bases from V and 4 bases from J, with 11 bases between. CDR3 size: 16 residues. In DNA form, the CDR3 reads TGTGCCAGCAGCTTGGTTTCAGGGTCGGGGGCCAACGTCCTGACTTTC. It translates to CASSLVSGSGANVLTF.

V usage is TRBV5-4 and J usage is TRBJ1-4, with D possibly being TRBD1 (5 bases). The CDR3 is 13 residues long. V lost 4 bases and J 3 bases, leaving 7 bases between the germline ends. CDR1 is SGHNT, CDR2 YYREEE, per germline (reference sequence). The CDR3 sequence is CASSRGANEKLFF. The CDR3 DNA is TGTGCCAGCAGCCGAGGGGCTAATGAAAAACTGTTTTTT.

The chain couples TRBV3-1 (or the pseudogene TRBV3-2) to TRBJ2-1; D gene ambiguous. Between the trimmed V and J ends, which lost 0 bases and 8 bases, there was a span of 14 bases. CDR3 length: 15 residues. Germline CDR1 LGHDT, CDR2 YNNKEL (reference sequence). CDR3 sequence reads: CASSQEIRVDHEQFF. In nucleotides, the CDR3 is TGTGCCAGCAGCCAAGAAATCCGCGTAGACCATGAGCAGTTCTTC.

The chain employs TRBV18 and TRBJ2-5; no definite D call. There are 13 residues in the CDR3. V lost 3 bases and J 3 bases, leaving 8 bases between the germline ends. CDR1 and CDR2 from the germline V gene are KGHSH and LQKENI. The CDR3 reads CASSPLPEETQYF. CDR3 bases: TGTGCCAGCTCACCCCTCCCCGAAGAGACCCAGTACTTC.

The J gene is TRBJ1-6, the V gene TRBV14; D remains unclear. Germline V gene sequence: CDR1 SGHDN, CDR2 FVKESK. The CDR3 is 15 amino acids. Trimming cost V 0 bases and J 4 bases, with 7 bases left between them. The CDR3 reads CASSQDLQYNSPLHF. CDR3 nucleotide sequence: TGTGCCAGCAGCCAAGATCTACAGTATAATTCACCCCTCCACTTT. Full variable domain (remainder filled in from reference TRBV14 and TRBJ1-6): EAGVTQFPSHSVIEKGQTVTLRCDPISGHDNLYWYRRVMGKEIKFLLHFVKESKQDESGMPNNRFLAERTGGTYSTLKVQPAELEDSGVYFCASSQDLQYNSPLHFGNGTRLTVT.

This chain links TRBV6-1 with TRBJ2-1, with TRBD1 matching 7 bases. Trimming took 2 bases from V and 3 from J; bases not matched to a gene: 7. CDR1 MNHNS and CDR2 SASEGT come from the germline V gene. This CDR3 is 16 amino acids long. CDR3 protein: CASSERRGPVYNEQFF. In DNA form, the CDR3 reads TGTGCCAGCAGTGAAAGAAGGGGGCCGGTCTACAATGAGCAGTTCTTC.

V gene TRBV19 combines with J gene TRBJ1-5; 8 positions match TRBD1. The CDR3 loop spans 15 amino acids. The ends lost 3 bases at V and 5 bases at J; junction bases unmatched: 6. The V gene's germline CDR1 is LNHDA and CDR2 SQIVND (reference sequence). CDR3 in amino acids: CASSIGQGFHQPQHF. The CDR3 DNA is TGTGCCAGTAGTATCGGACAGGGATTTCATCAGCCCCAGCATTTT.

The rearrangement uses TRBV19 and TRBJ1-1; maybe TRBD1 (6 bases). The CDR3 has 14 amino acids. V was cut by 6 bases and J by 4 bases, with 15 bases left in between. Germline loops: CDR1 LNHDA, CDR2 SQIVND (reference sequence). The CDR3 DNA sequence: TGTGCCAGTAGGCCAGGGGTTTTGAGCACTGAAGCTTTCTTT. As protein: CASRPGVLSTEAFF.

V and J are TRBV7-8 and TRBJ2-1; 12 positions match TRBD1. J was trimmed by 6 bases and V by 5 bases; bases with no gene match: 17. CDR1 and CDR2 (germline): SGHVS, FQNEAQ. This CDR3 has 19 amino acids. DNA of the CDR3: TGTGCCAGCAGCCTCGGTCAAGTCGGGACAGGGGGCTTTGGCAATGAGCAGTTCTTC. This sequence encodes CASSLGQVGTGGFGNEQFF.

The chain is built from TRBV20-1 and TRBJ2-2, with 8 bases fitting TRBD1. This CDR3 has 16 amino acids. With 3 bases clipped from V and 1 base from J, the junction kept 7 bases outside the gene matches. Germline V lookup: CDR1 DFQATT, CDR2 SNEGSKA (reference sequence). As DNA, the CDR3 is TGCAGTGCTAGTCCCCAGGGGACAGGGAACACCGGGGAGCTGTTTTTT. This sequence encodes CSASPQGTGNTGELFF.